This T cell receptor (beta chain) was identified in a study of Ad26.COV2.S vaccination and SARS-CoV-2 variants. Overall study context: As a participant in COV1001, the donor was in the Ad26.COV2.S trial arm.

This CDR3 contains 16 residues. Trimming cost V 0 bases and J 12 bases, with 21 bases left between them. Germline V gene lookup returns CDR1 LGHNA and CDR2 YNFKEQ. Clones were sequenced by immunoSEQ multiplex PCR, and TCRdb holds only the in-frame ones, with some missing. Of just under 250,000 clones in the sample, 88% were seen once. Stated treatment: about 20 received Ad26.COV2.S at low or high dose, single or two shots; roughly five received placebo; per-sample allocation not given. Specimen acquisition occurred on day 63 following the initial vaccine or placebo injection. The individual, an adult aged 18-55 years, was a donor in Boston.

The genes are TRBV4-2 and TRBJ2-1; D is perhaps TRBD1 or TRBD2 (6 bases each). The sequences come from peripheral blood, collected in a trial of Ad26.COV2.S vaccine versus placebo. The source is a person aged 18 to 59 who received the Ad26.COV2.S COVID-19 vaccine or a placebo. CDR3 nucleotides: TGTGCCAGCAGCCAAGACCCGCAGGGGAGGTTGGGTGTGCAGTTCTTC. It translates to CASSQDPQGRLGVQFF.